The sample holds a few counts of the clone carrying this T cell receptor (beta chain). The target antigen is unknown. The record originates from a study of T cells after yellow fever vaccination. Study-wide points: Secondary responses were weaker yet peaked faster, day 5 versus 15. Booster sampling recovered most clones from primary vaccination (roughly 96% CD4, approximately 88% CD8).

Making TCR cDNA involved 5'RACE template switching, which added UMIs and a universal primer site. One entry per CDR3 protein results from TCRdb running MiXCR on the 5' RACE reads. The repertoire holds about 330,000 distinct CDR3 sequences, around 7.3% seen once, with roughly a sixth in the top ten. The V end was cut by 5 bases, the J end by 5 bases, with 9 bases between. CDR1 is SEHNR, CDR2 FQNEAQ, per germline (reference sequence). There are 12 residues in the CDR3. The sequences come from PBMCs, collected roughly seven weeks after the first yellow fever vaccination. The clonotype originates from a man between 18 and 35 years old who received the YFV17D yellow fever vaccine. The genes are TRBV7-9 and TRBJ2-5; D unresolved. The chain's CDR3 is CASSPEWETQYF. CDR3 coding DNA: TGTGCCAGCAGCCCCGAGTGGGAGACCCAGTACTTC.